The source of this T cell receptor beta chain is a study of Graves' ophthalmopathy and Graves' hyperthyroidism. Whole-study results and caveats: In blood appeared most of the expanded thyroid clonotypes whose frequency exceeded 0.001. The model's ophthalmopathy progression predictions had 55% to 71% sensitivity and over 72% specificity.

Amplifying from RNA transcripts, the study obtained TCR beta CDR3 regions. HTBI primers served in a first-round RT-PCR, which a second-round multiplex PCR followed. TCRdb fed the multiplex PCR reads into MiXCR, producing one record per CDR3 protein. The sample yields about 1.2 million distinct CDR3 sequences, 35% to 45% seen once. Germline V gene lookup returns CDR1 DFQATT and CDR2 SNEGSKA (reference sequence). V lost 2 bases and J 2 bases, leaving 10 bases between the germline ends. CDR3 length: 14 residues. This clonotype was seen a handful of times. Its cognate antigen is unknown. Only newly diagnosed hyperthyroidism patients aged 18 to 65, with under 2 months' duration, were enrolled.

This TCR came from an adult man with Graves' hyperthyroidism. Sequencing was done on a sample of peripheral blood or thyroid tissue (not recorded which). The gene calls are TRBV20-1 and TRBJ1-3; D possibly corresponds to TRBD1 (6 bases). The CDR3 here is CSARSGAPGNTIYF. Written as DNA, the CDR3 is TGCAGTGCTAGATCAGGGGCTCCTGGAAACACCATATATTTT.